This is a list of T cell receptor beta chains from one sample in a study of CD8+ T cells in alopecia areata. The data were produced by immunoSEQ multiplex PCR, yet TCRdb's version contains in-frame clones alone and is incomplete. There are about 280,000 clones in the sample; roughly 64% occur only once, and less than 2% lies in the top ten. The specimen comprised CD4+ T cells sorted from blood, sampled at week 24, from a patient treated with tofacitinib. The receptors here all came from a human donor with alopecia areata. CDR3s include the opening cysteine and the closing phenylalanine or tryptophan. The D gene is left open where the match is weak. A row's size may be missing; if present it is once, few, many or a size class.

length,J,V,D,size,DNA,CDR3
14,TRBJ1-5,TRBV5-1,.,.,TGCGCCAGCAGCTTGGCCCTACCCAATCAGCCCCAGCATTTT,CASSLALPNQPQHF
15,TRBJ2-7,TRBV4-3,TRBD2,few,TGCGCCAGCAGCCAAGGACTAGCGGGGGCCTACGAGCAGTACTTC,CASSQGLAGAYEQYF
15,TRBJ2-7,TRBV25-1,.,few,TGTGCCAGCAGTGCAACCACAGGGACTCCAGGCGAGCAGTACTTC,CASSATTGTPGEQYF
15,TRBJ2-6,TRBV19,.,once,TGTGCCAGTGCTACAGGGCCCTCTGGGGCCAACGTCCTGACTTTC,CASATGPSGANVLTF
11,TRBJ1-5,TRBV29-1,.,few,TGCAGCGTAGGCGGTAATCAGCCCCAGCATTTT,CSVGGNQPQHF
13,TRBJ1-2,TRBV29-1,.,.,TGCAGCGTTGAGGCGCTACCTAACTATGGCTACACCTTC,CSVEALPNYGYTF
12,TRBJ1-1,TRBV28,.,.,TGTGCCAGCAGCCCCCGACGGGGTGAAGCTTTCTTT,CASSPRRGEAFF
14,TRBJ1-6,TRBV9,.,.,TGTGCCAGCAGCTTCGGGACAACTAATGCACCCCTCCACTTT,CASSFGTTNAPLHF
15,TRBJ2-1,TRBV19,.,few,TGTGCCAGTAGTGTCGAGACAGCACGATGGAATGAGCAGTTCTTC,CASSVETARWNEQFF
15,TRBJ1-4,TRBV6-5,.,.,TGTGCCAGCAGCCCGGGGGAGGGAATCGGTGAAAAACTGTTTTTT,CASSPGEGIGEKLFF
15,TRBJ2-7,TRBV5-1,TRBD1,.,TGCGCCAGCAGCTTGTTTGGGACAGCCGACTACGAGCAGTACTTC,CASSLFGTADYEQYF
13,TRBJ2-5,TRBV10-2,TRBD1,.,TGCGCCAGCGGTGGACAGGCCCAAGAGACCCAGTACTTC,CASGGQAQETQYF
12,TRBJ2-1,TRBV5-4,.,.,TGTGCCAGCATGGGGAGTTACAATGAGCAGTTCTTC,CASMGSYNEQFF
11,TRBJ2-2,TRBV27,.,few,TGTGCCAGCCTTTCCACCGGGGAGCTGTTTTTT,CASLSTGELFF
14,TRBJ1-1,TRBV29-1,.,.,TGCAGCGCCCGAGGGCTCAGGGAGAACACTGAAGCTTTCTTT,CSARGLRENTEAFF
16,TRBJ2-1,TRBV30,.,.,TGTGCCTGGAGTGTACGCAGGGCCCTGGGATACAATGAGCAGTTCTTC,CAWSVRRALGYNEQFF
12,TRBJ2-4,TRBV6-5,.,few,TGTGCCAGTTCCCGAGGGGTCGGCATTCAGTACTTC,CASSRGVGIQYF
14,TRBJ1-1,TRBV29-1,.,few,TGCAGCGTTAACTCCCTGGGCGCGAACACTGAAGCTTTCTTT,CSVNSLGANTEAFF
15,TRBJ1-5,TRBV7-2,.,.,TGTGCCAGCAGCTTAGGATTCCGTAGCAATCAGCCCCAGCATTTT,CASSLGFRSNQPQHF
11,TRBJ2-7,TRBV4-2,.,.,TGTGCCAGCAGCCAAGATACCGAGCAGTACTTC,CASSQDTEQYF
13,TRBJ1-1,TRBV10-3,TRBD1,.,TGTGCCATCAGGGGACAGGTCCACACTGAAGCTTTCTTT,CAIRGQVHTEAFF
14,TRBJ1-2,TRBV11-2,.,once,TGTGCCAGCAGCAAGGACAGTACGGTAGTCGGCTACACCTTC,CASSKDSTVVGYTF
14,TRBJ2-7,TRBV15,TRBD1,.,TGTGCCACCAGCCCGACAGGGGTGCCCTACGAGCAGTACTTC,CATSPTGVPYEQYF
14,TRBJ1-2,TRBV4-1,TRBD1,.,TGCGCCAGCAGGCCACCGGGACAGGGAGATGGCTACACCTTC,CASRPPGQGDGYTF
13,TRBJ1-2,TRBV30,.,few,TGTGCCTGGAGCTTCCGGCTCGGCTATGGCTACACCTTC,CAWSFRLGYGYTF
12,TRBJ1-2,TRBV11-2,.,.,TGTGCCTCAAGCGGGGATGGCTATGGCTACACCTTC,CASSGDGYGYTF
15,TRBJ2-2,TRBV30,TRBD1,.,TGTGCCTGGACTCCGCGGACAGGGTTTACCGGGGAGCTGTTTTTT,CAWTPRTGFTGELFF
15,TRBJ2-1,TRBV28,TRBD1,few,TGTGCCAGCAGTTTAGGGGGACAGGGTTCGGTCGAGCAGTTCTTC,CASSLGGQGSVEQFF
17,TRBJ2-2,TRBV4-1,.,.,TGCGCCAGCAGCCAGGGCCTGCTAGGGGGGGCCACCGGGGAGCTGTTTTTT,CASSQGLLGGATGELFF